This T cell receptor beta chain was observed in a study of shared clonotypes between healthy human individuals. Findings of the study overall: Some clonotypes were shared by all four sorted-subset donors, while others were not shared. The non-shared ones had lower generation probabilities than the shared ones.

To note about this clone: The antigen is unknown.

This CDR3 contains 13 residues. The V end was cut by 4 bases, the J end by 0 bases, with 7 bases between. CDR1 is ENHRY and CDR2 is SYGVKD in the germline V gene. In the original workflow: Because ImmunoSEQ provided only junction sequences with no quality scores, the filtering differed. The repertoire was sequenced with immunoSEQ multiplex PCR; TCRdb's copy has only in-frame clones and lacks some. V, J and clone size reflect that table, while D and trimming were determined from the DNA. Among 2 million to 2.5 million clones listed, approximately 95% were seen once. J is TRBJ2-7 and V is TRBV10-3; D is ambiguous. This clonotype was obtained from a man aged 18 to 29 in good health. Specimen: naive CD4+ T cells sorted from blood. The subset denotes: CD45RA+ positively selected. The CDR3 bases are TGTGCCATCAGTGGGTGGGGCTCCTACGAGCAGTACTTC. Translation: CAISGWGSYEQYF.